This TCR beta chain was sequenced for a study of blood T cell repertoires in COVID-19. Study-wide background: There were acute and convalescent COVID-19 samples, and they came from the United States, Italy and Spain. The cDNA or gDNA used as material had been derived from T cells, B-cell-depleted T cells, or PBMCs.

Study processing details: The assay estimated nucleated cells by amplifying reference gene primers. Some clones are missing from TCRdb's copy, which holds only in-frame ones; the method was immunoSEQ multiplex PCR. Clone size and the V and J calls come from that table; the DNA yielded D and trimming. The table lists about 130,000 clones, 60% to 80% of them singletons, with 1.5% to 2% in the top ten. The receptor was isolated from a woman between 65 and 79 years old with acute or convalescent COVID-19. The sequenced sample consisted of peripheral blood.

CDR3 loop: CAWSVLAGGEQFF. CDR3 nucleotide sequence: TGTGCCTGGAGTGTACTAGCGGGAGGTGAGCAGTTCTTC. V and J are TRBV30 and TRBJ2-1, with 12 bases aligning to TRBD2. Losses at the gene ends were 0 bases for V and 9 bases for J; bases not matched to a gene: 0. This CDR3 has 13 amino acids. Germline values: CDR1 GTSNPN, CDR2 SVGIG (reference sequence).